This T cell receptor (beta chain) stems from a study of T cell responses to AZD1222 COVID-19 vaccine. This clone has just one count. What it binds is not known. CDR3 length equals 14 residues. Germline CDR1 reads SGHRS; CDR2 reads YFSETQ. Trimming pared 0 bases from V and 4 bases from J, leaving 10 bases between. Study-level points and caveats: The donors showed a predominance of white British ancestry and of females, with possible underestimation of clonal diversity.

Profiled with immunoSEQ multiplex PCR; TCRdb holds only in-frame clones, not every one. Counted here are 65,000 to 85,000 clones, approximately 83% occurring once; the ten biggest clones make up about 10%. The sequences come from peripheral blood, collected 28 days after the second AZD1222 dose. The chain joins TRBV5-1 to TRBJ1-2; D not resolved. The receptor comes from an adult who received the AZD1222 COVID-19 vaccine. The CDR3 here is CASSLEGPPYGYTF. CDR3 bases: TGCGCCAGCAGCTTGGAGGGTCCTCCCTATGGCTACACCTTC.